This T cell receptor beta chain derives from a study of blood T cell repertoires in COVID-19. As for the study in general: PBMCs, B-cell-depleted T cells, or T cells were the source of the cDNA or gDNA that made up the material.

The ends lost 3 bases at V and 0 bases at J; junction bases unmatched: 9. CDR3 length equals 18 residues. Germline loops: CDR1 SGHTA, CDR2 FQGNSA. Original handling: Quantification of nucleated cells was approximated via reference gene primer amplification. TCRdb keeps only in-frame clones here, not all; method: immunoSEQ multiplex PCR. D and trimming were read from the DNA, whereas the V and J calls and clone size are those reported in that table. The sample carries 95,000 to 110,000 clones, roughly 80% recorded once. Sequencing was performed on peripheral blood. The V gene is TRBV7-2, the J gene TRBJ2-1, with TRBD2 matching over 9 bases. The TCR comes from a man aged 60-69 years with acute or convalescent COVID-19. The CDR3 protein is CASSFASGVTSSYNEQFF. DNA of the CDR3: TGTGCCAGCAGCTTCGCTAGCGGGGTAACAAGCTCCTACAATGAGCAGTTCTTC.